The source of this TCR beta chain is a study of cytomegalovirus exposure and HLA in healthy donors. Deletions cut 1 base from V and 7 bases from J, with 10 bases between. Germline values: CDR1 MGHRA, CDR2 YSYEKL. The CDR3 is 14 amino acids. Both 60 Vbeta primers and 13 Jbeta primers went into the PCR. TCRdb's copy holds only in-frame clones and misses some; the assay was immunoSEQ multiplex PCR. The repertoire holds 150,000 to 200,000 clones, with roughly four fifths as singletons. The source of this sequence is a woman in her twenties or thirties in good health and CMV-seronegative. V and J are TRBV4-1 and TRBJ2-2, with a possible D match to TRBD1 (5 bases). The sample was PBMCs. The CDR3 DNA is TGCGCCAGCAGCCAAGCCCCAGGGAACGGGGAGCTGTTTTTT. It specifies CASSQAPGNGELFF.